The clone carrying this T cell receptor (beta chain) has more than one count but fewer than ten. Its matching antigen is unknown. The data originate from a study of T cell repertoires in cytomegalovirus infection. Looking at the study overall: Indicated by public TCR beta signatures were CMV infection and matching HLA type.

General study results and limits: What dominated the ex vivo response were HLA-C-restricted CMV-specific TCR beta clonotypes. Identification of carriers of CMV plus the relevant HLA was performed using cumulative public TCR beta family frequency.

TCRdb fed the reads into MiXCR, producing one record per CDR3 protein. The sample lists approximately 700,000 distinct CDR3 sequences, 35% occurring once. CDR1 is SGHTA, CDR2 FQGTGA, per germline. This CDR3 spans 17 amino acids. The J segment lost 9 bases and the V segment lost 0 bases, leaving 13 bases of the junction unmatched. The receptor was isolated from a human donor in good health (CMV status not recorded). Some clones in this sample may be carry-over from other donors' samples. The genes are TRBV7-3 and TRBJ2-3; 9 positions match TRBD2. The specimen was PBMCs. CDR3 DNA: TGTGCCAGCAGCTTAACTCGGCGGGGGGGGACGGGGGGGACGCAGTATTTT. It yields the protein CASSLTRRGGTGGTQYF.